This T cell receptor (beta chain) was documented in a study of monozygotic twins with inflammatory bowel disease. Template switching appended UMIs that held a 6-nucleotide sample barcode. TCRdb re-called the 5' RACE reads, yielding one record per CDR3 amino acid sequence without DNA. The sample totals about 160,000 distinct CDR3 sequences; its top ten clones hold 2.4%. Each donor had 2.5 to 3 ml of blood drawn. Study-level points and caveats: IBD patients had lower TCRbeta diversity (inverse Simpson) than healthy co-twins.

The germline V gene encodes CDR1 LNHDA and CDR2 SQIVND (reference sequence). This CDR3 is built from 13 residues. Notes on this clonotype: The antigen is not known.

The material sequenced was blood. The genes are TRBV19 and TRBJ2-1. The sequence was collected from a human donor with ulcerative colitis or Crohn's disease, or a healthy co-twin of an affected twin (not recorded which). This CDR3 is CASTDIAYNEQFF.